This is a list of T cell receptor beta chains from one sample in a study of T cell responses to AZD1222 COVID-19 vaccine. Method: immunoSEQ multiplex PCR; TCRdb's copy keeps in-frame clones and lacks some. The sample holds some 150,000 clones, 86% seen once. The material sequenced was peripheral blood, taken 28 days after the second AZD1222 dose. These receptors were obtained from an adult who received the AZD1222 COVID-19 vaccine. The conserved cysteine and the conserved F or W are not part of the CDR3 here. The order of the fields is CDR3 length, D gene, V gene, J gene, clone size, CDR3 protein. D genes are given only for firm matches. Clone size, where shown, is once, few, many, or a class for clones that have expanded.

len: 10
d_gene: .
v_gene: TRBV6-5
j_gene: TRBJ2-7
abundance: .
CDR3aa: ASHPGSYEQY

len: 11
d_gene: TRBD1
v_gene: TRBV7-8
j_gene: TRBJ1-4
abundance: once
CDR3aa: ASSLGLLDRVF

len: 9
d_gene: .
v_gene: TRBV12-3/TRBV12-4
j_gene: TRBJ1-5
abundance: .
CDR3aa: ASSLSGPQH

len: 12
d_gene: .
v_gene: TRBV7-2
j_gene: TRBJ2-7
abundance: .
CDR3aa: ASSSPGRSLEQY

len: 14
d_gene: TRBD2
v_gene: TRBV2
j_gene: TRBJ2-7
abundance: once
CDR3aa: ASTPGRTSGFYEQY

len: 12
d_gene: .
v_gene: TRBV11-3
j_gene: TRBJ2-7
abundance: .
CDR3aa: ASPLGGRGYEQY

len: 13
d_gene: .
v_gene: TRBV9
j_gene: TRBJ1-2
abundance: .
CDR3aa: ASSVFGGPNYGYT

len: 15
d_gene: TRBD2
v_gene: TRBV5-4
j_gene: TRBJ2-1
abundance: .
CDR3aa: ASSSGTSGVSYNEQF

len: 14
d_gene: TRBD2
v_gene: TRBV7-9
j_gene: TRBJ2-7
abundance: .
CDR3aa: ASSPWTSGRRYEQY

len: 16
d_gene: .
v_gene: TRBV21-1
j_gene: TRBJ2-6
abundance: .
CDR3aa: ASSKVGGSGSGANVLT

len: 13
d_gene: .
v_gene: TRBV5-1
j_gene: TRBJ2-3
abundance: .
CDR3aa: ASSLAKPDTDTQY

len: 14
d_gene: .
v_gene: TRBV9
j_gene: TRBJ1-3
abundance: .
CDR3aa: ASAGTAGFTGNTIY

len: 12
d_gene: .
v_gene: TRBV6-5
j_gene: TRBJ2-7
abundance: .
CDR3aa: ASGKGRDEYEQY

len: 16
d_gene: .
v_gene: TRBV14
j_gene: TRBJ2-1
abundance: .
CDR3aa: ASSQARRFSGPYNEQF

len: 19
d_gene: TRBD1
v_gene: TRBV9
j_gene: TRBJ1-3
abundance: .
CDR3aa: ASSVSSTGTGSSSSGNTIY

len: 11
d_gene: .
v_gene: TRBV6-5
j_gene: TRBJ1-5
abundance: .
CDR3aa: ASSYEGRQPQH

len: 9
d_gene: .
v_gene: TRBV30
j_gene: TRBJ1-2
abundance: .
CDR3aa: AWSVQAGYT

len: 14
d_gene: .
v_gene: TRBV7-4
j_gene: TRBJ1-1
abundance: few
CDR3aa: ASSLEKGRVRTEAF

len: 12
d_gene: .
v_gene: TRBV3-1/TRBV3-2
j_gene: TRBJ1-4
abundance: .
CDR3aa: ASSLQGTVEKLF

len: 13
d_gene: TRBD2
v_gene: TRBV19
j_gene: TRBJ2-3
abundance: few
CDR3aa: ASRISGGGTDTQY

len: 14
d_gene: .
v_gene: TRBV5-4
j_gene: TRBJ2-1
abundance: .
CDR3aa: ASSLLATGGGNEQF

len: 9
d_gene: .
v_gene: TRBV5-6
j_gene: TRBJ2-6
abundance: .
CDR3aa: ASSSSSVLT

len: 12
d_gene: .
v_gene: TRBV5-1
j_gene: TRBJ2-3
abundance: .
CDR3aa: ASSYLSRTDTQY

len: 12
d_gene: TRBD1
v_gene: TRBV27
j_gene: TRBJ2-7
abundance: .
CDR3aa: ASSAADRGREQY

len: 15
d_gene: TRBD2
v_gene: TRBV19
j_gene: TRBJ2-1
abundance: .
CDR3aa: ASSLRGGPYSYNEQF

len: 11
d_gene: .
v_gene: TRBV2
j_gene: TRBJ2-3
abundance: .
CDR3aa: ASSDISPDTQY

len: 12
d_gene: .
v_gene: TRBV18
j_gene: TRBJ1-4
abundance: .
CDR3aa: ASSIGARNEKLF

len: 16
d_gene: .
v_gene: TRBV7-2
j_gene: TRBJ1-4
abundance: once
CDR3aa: ASSLWPSSTEEGGKLF

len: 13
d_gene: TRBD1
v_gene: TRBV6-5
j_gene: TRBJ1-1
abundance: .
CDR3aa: ASSSTTGLSTEAF

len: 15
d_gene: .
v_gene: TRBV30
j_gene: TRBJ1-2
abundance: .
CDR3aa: AWSGEVRPPKDYGYT

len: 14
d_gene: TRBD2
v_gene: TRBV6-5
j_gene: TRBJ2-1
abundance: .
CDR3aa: ASSSPLAGGLNEQF

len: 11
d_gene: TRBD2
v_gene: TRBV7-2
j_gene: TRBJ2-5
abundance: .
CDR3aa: ASSSGTSETQY

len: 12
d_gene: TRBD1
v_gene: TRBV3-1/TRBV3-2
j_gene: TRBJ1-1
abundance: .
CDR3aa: ASSQGTGNTEAF

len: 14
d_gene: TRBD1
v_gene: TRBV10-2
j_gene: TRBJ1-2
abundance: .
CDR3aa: ASIVGRGQGGEGYT

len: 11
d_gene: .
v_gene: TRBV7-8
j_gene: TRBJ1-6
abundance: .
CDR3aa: ASSSQFNSPLH

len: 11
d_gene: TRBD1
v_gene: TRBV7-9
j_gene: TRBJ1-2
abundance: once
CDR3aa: ASSSTGADGYT

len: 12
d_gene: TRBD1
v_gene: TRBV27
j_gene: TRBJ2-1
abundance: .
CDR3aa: ASSLGQGGGEQF

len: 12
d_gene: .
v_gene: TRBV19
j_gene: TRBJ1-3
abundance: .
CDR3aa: ASSIQGAGNTIY

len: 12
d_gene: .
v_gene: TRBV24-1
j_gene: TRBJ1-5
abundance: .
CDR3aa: ATSGENSNQPQH

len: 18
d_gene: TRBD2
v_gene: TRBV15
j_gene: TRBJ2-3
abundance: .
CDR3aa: ATSRGGSLGLAGTTGTQY

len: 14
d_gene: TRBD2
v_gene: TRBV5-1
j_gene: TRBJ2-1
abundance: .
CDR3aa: ASSLAGGRGYNEQF

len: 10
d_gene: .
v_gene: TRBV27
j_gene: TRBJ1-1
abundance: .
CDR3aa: ASKGTHTEAF

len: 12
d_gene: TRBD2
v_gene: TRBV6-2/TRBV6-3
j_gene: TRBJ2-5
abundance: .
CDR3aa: ASSTLAGQETQY

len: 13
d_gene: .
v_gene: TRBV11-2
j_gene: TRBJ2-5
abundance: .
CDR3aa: ASSSYDLLQETQY

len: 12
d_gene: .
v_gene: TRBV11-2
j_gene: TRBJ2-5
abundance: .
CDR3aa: ATQGRWDQETQY

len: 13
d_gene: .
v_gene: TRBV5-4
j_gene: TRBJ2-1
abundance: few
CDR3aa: ASSSAARSYNEQF

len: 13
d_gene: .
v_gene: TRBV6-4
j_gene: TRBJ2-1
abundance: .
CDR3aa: ASKEGSGSYNEQF

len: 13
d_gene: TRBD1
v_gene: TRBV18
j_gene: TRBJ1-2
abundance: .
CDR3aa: ASSPGTGNGYGYT

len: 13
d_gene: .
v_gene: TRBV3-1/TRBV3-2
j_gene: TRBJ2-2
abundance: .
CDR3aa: ASSPQTTLTGELF

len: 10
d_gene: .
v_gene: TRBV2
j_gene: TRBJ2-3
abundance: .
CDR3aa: ASSALRDTQY

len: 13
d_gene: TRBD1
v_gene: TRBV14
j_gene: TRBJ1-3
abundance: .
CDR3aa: ASSQRDRSRNTIY

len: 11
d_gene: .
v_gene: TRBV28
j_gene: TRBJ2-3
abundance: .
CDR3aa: ASRHPREDTQY

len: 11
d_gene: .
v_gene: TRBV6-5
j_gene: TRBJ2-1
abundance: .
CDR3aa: ASSYSGAVEQF

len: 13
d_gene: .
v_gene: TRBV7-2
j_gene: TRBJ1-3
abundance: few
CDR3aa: ASSLGIRAGNTIY

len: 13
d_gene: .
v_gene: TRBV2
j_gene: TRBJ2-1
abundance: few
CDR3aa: ASSVTSLSYNEQF

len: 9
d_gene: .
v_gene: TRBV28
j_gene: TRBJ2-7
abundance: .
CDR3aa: ASGDGAEQY

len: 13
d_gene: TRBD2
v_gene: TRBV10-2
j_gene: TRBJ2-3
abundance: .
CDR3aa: ASTFDSGGAGSQY

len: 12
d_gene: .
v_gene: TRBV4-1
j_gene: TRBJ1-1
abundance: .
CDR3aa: ASRGGEPNTEAF

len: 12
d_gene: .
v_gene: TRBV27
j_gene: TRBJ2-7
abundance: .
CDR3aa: ASRGLGHPDEQY